This T cell receptor (beta chain) stems from a study of early T cells in non-severe SARS-CoV-2 infection. Turning to the study itself: Chains from this unsorted whole-blood bulk RNA could not be paired. Study findings and constraints: VDJdb matches were skewed toward anti-spike CD8 T cell responses.

Germline V gene data show CDR1 as DFQATT and CDR2 as SNEGSKA (reference sequence). Germline trimming cut 4 bases from V and 8 bases from J; bases unmatched to any gene: 8. This CDR3 contains 13 residues. Individual cDNA molecules received unique molecular identifiers during library preparation. TCRdb passed the 5' RACE reads through MiXCR, listing each CDR3 protein once. This repertoire shows roughly 93,000 distinct CDR3 sequences, about 10% found once; its top ten account for roughly 5%. This clonotype was seen repeatedly, ten times or more. Its antigen is unknown. Sequenced: whole blood. The sequence came from an adult who was a healthcare worker with PCR-confirmed SARS-CoV-2 infection or an uninfected control (not recorded which). The V and J genes are TRBV20-1 and TRBJ2-1; 7 nucleotides match TRBD1. As DNA, the CDR3 is TGCAGTGCTACCCCCGGACAGGAGGATGAGCAGTTCTTC. This sequence encodes CSATPGQEDEQFF.